This TCR beta chain is drawn from a study of T cell changes during pregnancy in multiple sclerosis. The CDR3 extends over 13 amino acids. V was shortened by 1 base and J by 3 bases, with 7 bases between the two germline ends. Germline lookup yields CDR1 SGHNT and CDR2 YENEEA. Using immunoSEQ multiplex PCR, the repertoire was profiled, and TCRdb retains in-frame clones only, with some absent. The table shows 100,000 or so clones, with 80% to 95% occurring only once. The starting material was peripheral blood, obtained after pregnancy. This TCR derives from a female donor with multiple sclerosis, enrolled in a pregnancy study. This chain links TRBV11-3 with TRBJ2-7; D is unclear. CDR3 residues: CASSLGAVYEQYF. CDR3 nucleotides: TGTGCCAGCAGCTTAGGGGCAGTCTACGAGCAGTACTTC.